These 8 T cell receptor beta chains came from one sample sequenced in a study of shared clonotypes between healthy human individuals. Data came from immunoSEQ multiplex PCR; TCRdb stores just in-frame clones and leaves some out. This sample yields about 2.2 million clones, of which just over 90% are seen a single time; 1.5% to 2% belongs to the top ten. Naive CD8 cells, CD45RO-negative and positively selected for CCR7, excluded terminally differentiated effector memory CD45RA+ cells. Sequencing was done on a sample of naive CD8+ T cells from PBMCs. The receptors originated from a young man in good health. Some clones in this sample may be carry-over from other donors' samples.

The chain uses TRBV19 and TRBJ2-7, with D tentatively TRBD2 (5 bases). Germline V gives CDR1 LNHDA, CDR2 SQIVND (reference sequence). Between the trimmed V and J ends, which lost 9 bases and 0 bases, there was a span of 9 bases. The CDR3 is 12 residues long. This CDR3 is CARDLPSYEQYF. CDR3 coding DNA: TGTGCCAGGGACTTACCCTCCTACGAGCAGTACTTC.

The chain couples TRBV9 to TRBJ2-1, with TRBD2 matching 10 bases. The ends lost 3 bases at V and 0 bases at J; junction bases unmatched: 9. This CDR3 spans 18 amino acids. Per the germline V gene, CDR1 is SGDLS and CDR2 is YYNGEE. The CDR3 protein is CASSGPTSGSSSYNEQFF. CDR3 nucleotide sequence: TGTGCCAGCAGCGGACCGACTAGCGGGTCGAGCTCCTACAATGAGCAGTTCTTC.

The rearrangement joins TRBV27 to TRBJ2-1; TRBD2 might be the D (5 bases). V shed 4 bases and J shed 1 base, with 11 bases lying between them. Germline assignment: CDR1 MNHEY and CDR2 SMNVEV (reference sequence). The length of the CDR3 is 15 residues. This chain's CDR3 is CASSSVLASYNEQFF. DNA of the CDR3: TGTGCCAGCAGTTCCGTGCTAGCATCCTACAATGAGCAGTTCTTC.

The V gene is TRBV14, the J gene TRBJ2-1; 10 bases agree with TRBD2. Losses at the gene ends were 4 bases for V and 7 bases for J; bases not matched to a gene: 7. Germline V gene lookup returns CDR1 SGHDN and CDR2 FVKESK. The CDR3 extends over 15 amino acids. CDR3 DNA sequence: TGTGCCAGCAGCCGCAGCGGGAGGGCTAGAAATGAGCAGTTCTTC. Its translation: CASSRSGRARNEQFF.

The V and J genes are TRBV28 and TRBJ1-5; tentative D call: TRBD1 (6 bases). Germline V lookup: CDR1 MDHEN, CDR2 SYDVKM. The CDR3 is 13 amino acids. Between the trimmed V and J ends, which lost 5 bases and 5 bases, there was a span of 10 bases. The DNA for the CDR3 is TGTGCCAGCAGTCACAGGGTGGATCAGCCCCAGCATTTT. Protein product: CASSHRVDQPQHF. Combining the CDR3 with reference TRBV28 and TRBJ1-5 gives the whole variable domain DVKVTQSSRYLVKRTGEKVFLECVQDMDHENMFWYRQDPGLGLRLIYFSYDVKMKEKGDIPEGYSVSREKKERFSLILESASTNQTSMYLCASSHRVDQPQHFGDGTRLSIL.

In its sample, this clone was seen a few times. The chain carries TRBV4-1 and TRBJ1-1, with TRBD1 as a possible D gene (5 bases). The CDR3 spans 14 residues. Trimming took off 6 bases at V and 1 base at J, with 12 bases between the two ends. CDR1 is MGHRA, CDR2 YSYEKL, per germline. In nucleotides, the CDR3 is TGCGCCAGCAGTCACCGGGACGAGAACACTGAAGCTTTCTTT. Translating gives CASSHRDENTEAFF.

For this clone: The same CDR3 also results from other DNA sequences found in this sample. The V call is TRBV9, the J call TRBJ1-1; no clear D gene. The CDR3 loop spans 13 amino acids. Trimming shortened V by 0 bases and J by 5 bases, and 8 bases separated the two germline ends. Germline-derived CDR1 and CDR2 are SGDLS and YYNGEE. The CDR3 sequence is CASSVGAGTEAFF. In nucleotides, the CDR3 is TGTGCCAGCAGCGTAGGAGCGGGTACTGAAGCTTTCTTT.

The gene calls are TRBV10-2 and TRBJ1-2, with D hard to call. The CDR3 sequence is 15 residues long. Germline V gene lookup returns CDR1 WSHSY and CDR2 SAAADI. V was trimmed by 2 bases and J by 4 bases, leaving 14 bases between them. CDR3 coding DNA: TGCGCCAGCAGTGAGGATCGGGCAGGCTCCTATGGCTACACCTTC. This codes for CASSEDRAGSYGYTF.